These 20 T cell receptor beta chains were all obtained from the same sample, sequenced in a study of shared clonotypes between healthy human individuals (dated by TCRdb to between 2020 and 2021). Library preparation employed the immunoSEQ multiplex PCR assay. Drawn from immuneACCESS, this table holds only the in-frame rearrangements with V and J called that TCRdb kept. Clones are partly lost; checked studies trace under half to an unresolved V gene and leave the rest unexplained. In this sample the table shows some 1,600,000 clones, approximately 98% of which occur a single time. Approximately 0.45% of the sample rests with the top ten. Input material: naive CD4+ T cells sorted from blood. The intended sense of this specimen's cell subset or site label: CD45RA+ positively selected. The receptors come from a man aged 25-45 years in good health.

CDR3 protein: CASSRDLPHLGYTF. For the CDR3, the DNA is TGTGCCAGCAGCCGGGACTTACCCCACCTCGGCTACACCTTC. The V and J genes are TRBV7-8 and TRBJ1-2, with D tentatively TRBD1 (5 bases). Trimming took 5 bases from V and 8 from J, leaving 18 bases between them. This CDR3 has 14 residues. CDR1 and CDR2 from the germline V gene are SGHVS and FQNEAQ.

The chain joins TRBV4-1 to TRBJ2-7; D tentatively fits TRBD1 or TRBD2 (6 bases each). Germline V gene lookup returns CDR1 MGHRA and CDR2 YSYEKL. The CDR3 contains 16 residues. Trimming removed 3 bases at V and 3 bases at J, with 18 bases between. CDR3 coding DNA: TGCGCCAGCAGCCACATTGGGAAGGGGGGAAGCTACGAGCAGTACTTC. It is translated as CASSHIGKGGSYEQYF.

The gene calls are TRBV18 and TRBJ2-7, with 8 nucleotides matching TRBD2. Per germline, CDR1 KGHSH and CDR2 LQKENI. V trimming: 2 bases; J trimming: 4 bases; junction bases outside the gene matches: 10. The CDR3 spans 16 residues. The CDR3 is CASSPTPGGEWYEQYF. The DNA of the CDR3 is TGTGCCAGCTCACCAACGCCGGGAGGGGAATGGTACGAGCAGTACTTC.

The rearrangement uses TRBV5-6 and TRBJ2-7, with D unresolved. The CDR3 length is 12 residues. V was pared by 0 bases and J by 5 bases, with 6 bases between. The germline CDR1 and CDR2 sequences are SGHDT and YYEEEE. The CDR3 bases are TGTGCCAGCAGCTTGGCATCCCACGAGCAGTACTTC. Residues: CASSLASHEQYF.

The V and J genes are TRBV5-6 and TRBJ1-1; tentative D call: TRBD1 (6 bases). Germline CDR1 and CDR2: SGHDT and YYEEEE. The CDR3 runs to 14 residues. V was cut by 3 bases and J by 2 bases, with 11 bases left in between. CDR3 DNA: TGTGCCAGCAGCTATCAGGGGCGAAACACTGAAGCTTTCTTT. It encodes CASSYQGRNTEAFF. The whole variable domain, filled in from reference TRBV5-6 and TRBJ1-1, reads DAGVTQSPTHLIKTRGQQVTLRCSPKSGHDTVSWYQQALGQGPQFIFQYYEEEERQRGNFPDRFSGHQFPNYSSELNVNALLLGDSALYLCASSYQGRNTEAFFGQGTRLTVV.

This sequence joins TRBV7-9 and TRBJ2-7, with 7 bases lining up with TRBD1. The germline V gene encodes CDR1 SEHNR and CDR2 FQNEAQ (reference sequence). Trimming at V came to 2 bases and at J to 2 bases, leaving 0 bases not matched to a gene. The CDR3 covers 13 residues. CDR3 nucleotides: TGTGCCAGCAGCTTACAGGGGGCCTACGAGCAGTACTTC. It translates to CASSLQGAYEQYF.

The chain combines TRBV29-1 with TRBJ2-1; 8 nucleotides match TRBD2. Looked up from germline, CDR1 is SQVTM and CDR2 is ANQGSEA. J was trimmed by 6 bases and V by 6 bases; bases with no gene match: 16. The CDR3 is made up of 16 amino acids. The CDR3 nucleotides read TGCAGCGTGGAGGGTTCTATGCGGGAGGTGGTCAATGAGCAGTTCTTC. Amino acids: CSVEGSMREVVNEQFF.

The chain uses TRBV5-1 and TRBJ1-1; D call uncertain. Germline V gene data show CDR1 as SGHRS and CDR2 as YFSETQ. The V end lost 5 bases, the J end lost 0 bases, and 14 bases lay between the germline ends. There are 15 residues in the CDR3. CDR3 protein: CASRDKGGMNTEAFF. As DNA, the CDR3 is TGCGCCAGCAGGGATAAGGGTGGAATGAACACTGAAGCTTTCTTT.

The sample holds one count of this clone. This sequence joins TRBV12-1 and TRBJ2-4; whether TRBD2, the table's D call, matches the DNA was not checked. TRBV12-1 is noted as a pseudogene. This CDR3 comprises 16 residues. The CDR3 region is CASSFGLVLPKNIQYF. CDR3 coding DNA: TGTGCCAGCAGCTTTGGTCTCGTGCTACCCAAAAACATTCAGTACTTC.

The CDR3 DNA follows: TGCGCCAGCAGCTGGGGACTAGCGGACGAGCACGAGCAGTACTTC. Translated, it gives CASSWGLADEHEQYF. The chain combines TRBV5-1 with TRBJ2-7; 11 nucleotides align to TRBD2. Germline CDR1 SGHRS, CDR2 YFSETQ. V was clipped by 3 bases and J by 5 bases; unmatched bases: 7. There are 15 residues in the CDR3.

This chain joins TRBV14 and TRBJ2-1; no firm D call. The CDR3 has 15 amino acids. Germline loops: CDR1 SGHDN, CDR2 FVKESK. Trimming removed 5 bases at V and 6 bases at J, with 17 bases between. CDR3 DNA sequence: TGTGCCAGCAGCTACCTCAGGACGTCGGGCAATGAGCAGTTCTTC. Translation: CASSYLRTSGNEQFF.

The chain carries TRBV19 and TRBJ2-2, with D tentatively TRBD2 (6 bases). In germline, CDR1 is LNHDA, CDR2 SQIVND (reference sequence). The CDR3 extends over 16 amino acids. Between the trimmed V and J ends, which lost 5 bases and 0 bases, there was a span of 13 bases. This CDR3 is CASSRGSGANTGELFF. The CDR3 DNA is TGTGCCAGTAGTCGGGGTAGCGGAGCGAACACCGGGGAGCTGTTTTTT.

J is TRBJ2-7 and V is TRBV29-1; D possibly corresponds to TRBD1 (6 bases). V shed 5 bases and J shed 4 bases, with 12 bases lying between them. In germline, CDR1 is SQVTM, CDR2 ANQGSEA. The CDR3 is made up of 12 amino acids. CDR3 bases: TGCAGCGTTTCCACAGGGATGTACGAGCAGTACTTC. Translating it yields CSVSTGMYEQYF.

V and J are TRBV18 and TRBJ2-7, with 8 bases identical to TRBD1. Germline-derived CDR1 and CDR2 are KGHSH and LQKENI. The J segment lost 6 bases and the V segment lost 5 bases, leaving 9 bases of the junction unmatched. The CDR3 covers 14 residues. CDR3 in DNA: TGTGCCAGCTCATCAGGGGGCGGGGTTACCGAGCAGTACTTC. This codes for CASSSGGGVTEQYF.

V usage is TRBV2 and J usage is TRBJ2-3; TRBD2 matches at 9 bases. V lost 9 bases, J lost 2 bases, and 3 bases stayed unmatched. The CDR3 is 13 residues long. Germline V CDR1 and CDR2: SNHLY, FYNNEI. The CDR3 region has the DNA TGTGCCAGGCTAGCGGGGACCACAGATACGCAGTATTTT. Encoded protein: CARLAGTTDTQYF.

The J gene is TRBJ2-7, the V gene TRBV15; a weak D match, TRBD2 (7 bases). The V and J ends lost 5 bases and 5 bases respectively, with 16 bases between them. CDR1 is LNHNV and CDR2 is YYDKDF in the germline V gene (reference sequence). This CDR3 contains 14 residues. The CDR3 loop reads CATSGGGVEDEQYF. In nucleotides, the CDR3 is TGTGCCACCAGCGGAGGGGGGGTGGAAGACGAGCAGTACTTC.

The chain has TRBV19 and TRBJ2-7, with 9 bases lining up with TRBD1. Losses at the gene ends were 4 bases for V and 4 bases for J; bases not matched to a gene: 14. CDR3 length: 17 residues. CDR1 is LNHDA and CDR2 is SQIVND in the germline V gene (reference sequence). CDR3 in amino acids: CASSTNREWTGAYEQYF. The CDR3 nucleotides read TGTGCCAGTAGTACCAACCGTGAATGGACAGGGGCTTACGAGCAGTACTTC.

The J gene is TRBJ2-2, the V gene TRBV18, with no clear D. The CDR3 totals 14 residues. V dropped 1 base and J dropped 8 bases, with 11 bases sitting between them. The germline V gene encodes CDR1 KGHSH and CDR2 LQKENI. For the CDR3, the DNA is TGTGCCAGCTCACCACATGGGCCGATGGGGGAGCTGTTTTTT. Translation gives CASSPHGPMGELFF.

This rearrangement joins TRBV6-6 to TRBJ2-7, with D maybe TRBD2 (5 bases). Trimming shortened V by 7 bases and J by 0 bases, and 13 bases separated the two germline ends. The CDR3 length is 14 residues. Looked up from germline, CDR1 is MNHNY and CDR2 is SVGAGI (reference sequence). The CDR3 here is CASTRGGSSYEQYF. The CDR3 coding sequence is TGTGCCAGCACCCGGGGTGGGAGCTCCTACGAGCAGTACTTC.

This sequence joins TRBV7-2 and TRBJ1-2, with D maybe TRBD1 (5 bases). The V gene's germline CDR1 is SGHTA and CDR2 FQGNSA. Trimming cost V 4 bases and J 8 bases, with 14 bases left between them. The CDR3 contains 13 residues. DNA for the CDR3: TGTGCCAGCAGCTCCACAGGCGCGCGGGGCTACACCTTC. Its translation is CASSSTGARGYTF.